These 21 T cell receptor beta chains came from one sample sequenced in a study of Ad26.COV2.S vaccination and SARS-CoV-2 variants. Generated by immunoSEQ multiplex PCR, the TCRdb table keeps only in-frame clones and is missing some. This table holds 400,000 to 450,000 clones, 75% to 95% found once. Treatment described: roughly 20 received Ad26.COV2.S at low or high dose, single or two shots; about 5 received placebo; per-sample allocation not given. Day 63 after the first injection of vaccine or placebo was the sampling time. The sample in question was peripheral blood, obtained in a trial of Ad26.COV2.S vaccine versus placebo. Receptors were obtained from a person between 18 and 65 years old who received the Ad26.COV2.S COVID-19 vaccine or a placebo.

The chain is built from TRBV11-3 and TRBJ2-1; 7 bases are a match to TRBD2. Germline CDR1 and CDR2: SGHNT and YENEEA. V lost 0 bases to trimming and J lost 2 bases; unmatched junction nucleotides: 4. This CDR3 is 16 amino acids long. The chain's CDR3 is CASSLDGGSTYNEQFF. The CDR3, as DNA: TGTGCCAGCAGCTTAGACGGCGGGAGCACCTACAATGAGCAGTTCTTC.

The J gene is TRBJ2-7, the V gene TRBV30, with 8 nucleotides matching TRBD1. Trimming took 3 bases from V and 2 from J; bases not matched to a gene: 6. The CDR3 is made up of 14 amino acids. In germline, CDR1 is GTSNPN, CDR2 SVGIG (reference sequence). The CDR3 is CAWSRGRRAYEQYF. The CDR3 DNA is TGTGCCTGGAGCAGGGGGCGCAGAGCCTACGAGCAGTACTTC.

The chain carries TRBV19 and TRBJ2-3, with 9 bases fitting TRBD2. The ends lost 9 bases at V and 4 bases at J; junction bases unmatched: 8. Germline V gene data show CDR1 as LNHDA and CDR2 as SQIVND (reference sequence). CDR3 length: 14 residues. The CDR3 nucleotides are TGTGCCAGCGCTAGTTTAGCGGGAGCAGATACGCAGTATTTT. Its translation is CASASLAGADTQYF.

The genes are TRBV11-2 and TRBJ2-1, with D maybe TRBD2 (7 bases). The V and J ends lost 1 base and 4 bases respectively, with 14 bases between them. The CDR3 is 16 residues long. Germline assignment: CDR1 SGHAT and CDR2 FQNNGV. CDR3 bases: TGTGCCAGCAGCTTAGCGGGGGGCAGTTATTACAATGAGCAGTTCTTC. Translation: CASSLAGGSYYNEQFF. The whole variable domain, filled in from reference TRBV11-2 and TRBJ2-1, reads EAGVAQSPRYKIIEKRQSVAFWCNPISGHATLYWYQQILGQGPKLLIQFQNNGVVDDSQLPKDRFSAERLKGVDSTLKIQPAKLEDSAVYLCASSLAGGSYYNEQFFGPGTRLTVL.

V gene TRBV9 combines with J gene TRBJ2-7; D unresolved. The CDR3 extends over 14 amino acids. V shed 3 bases and J shed 4 bases, with 14 bases lying between them. The germline CDR1 and CDR2 sequences are SGDLS and YYNGEE. CDR3 amino acids: CASSAPEAPYEQYF. The CDR3 DNA follows: TGTGCCAGCAGCGCCCCAGAGGCCCCATACGAGCAGTACTTC.

This sequence joins TRBV5-1 and TRBJ1-4, with no clear D. The ends were cut back, 0 bases at V and 6 bases at J, with 15 bases in the middle. This CDR3 is 16 amino acids long. Germline V gene data show CDR1 as SGHRS and CDR2 as YFSETQ. The DNA for the CDR3 is TGCGCCAGCAGCTTGGAAGGTCCGGCAGTGGATGAAAAACTGTTTTTT. This codes for CASSLEGPAVDEKLFF.

The chain is built from TRBV28 and TRBJ2-4; 7 bases align to TRBD1. The V segment lost 6 bases and the J segment 1 base; nucleotides outside the gene matches: 3. Germline-derived CDR1 and CDR2 are MDHEN and SYDVKM. The CDR3 covers 14 residues. CDR3 bases: TGTGCCAGCAGGAGGGGACAGGCCAAAAACATTCAGTACTTC. This gives the protein CASRRGQAKNIQYF.

This clone was detected once. The rearrangement joins TRBV27 to TRBJ2-1, with 11 bases identical to TRBD1. The CDR3 consists of 13 residues. Germline V lookup: CDR1 MNHEY, CDR2 SMNVEV (reference sequence). V trimming: 10 bases; J trimming: 7 bases; junction bases outside the gene matches: 6. CDR3 protein: CATRDRGRNEQFF. For the CDR3, the DNA is TGTGCCACCCGGGACAGGGGGAGAAATGAGCAGTTCTTC.

This clone was seen only once. J is TRBJ1-1 and V is TRBV7-2; tentative D call: TRBD1 (5 bases). In germline, CDR1 is SGHTA, CDR2 FQGNSA. V was trimmed by 0 bases and J by 5 bases, leaving 13 bases between them. The CDR3 runs 15 residues. Here the CDR3 DNA reads TGTGCCAGCAGCTTAGCGAAGGCGGGGGGGACTGAAGCTTTCTTT. It specifies CASSLAKAGGTEAFF.

This clone appeared a few times. V usage is TRBV7-9 and J usage is TRBJ2-2, with TRBD2 identical over 7 bases. The germline V gene encodes CDR1 SEHNR and CDR2 FQNEAQ (reference sequence). The CDR3 is 16 residues long. V lost 5 bases and J lost 0; bases outside the gene matches: 6. The chain's CDR3 is CASSRGLAANTGELFF. CDR3 DNA sequence: TGTGCCAGCAGCCGAGGGCTAGCGGCGAACACCGGGGAGCTGTTTTTT.

The rearrangement joins TRBV7-9 to TRBJ2-7; D is perhaps TRBD1 or TRBD2 (5 bases each). The CDR3 covers 14 residues. CDR1 SEHNR and CDR2 FQNEAQ come from the germline V gene (reference sequence). V lost 1 base to trimming and J lost 7 bases, with 14 bases between them. The CDR3 reads CASSLDWGTLEQYF. The CDR3 nucleotides are TGTGCCAGCAGCTTAGATTGGGGGACCCTGGAGCAGTACTTC. Full variable domain (rest looked up from reference TRBV7-9 and TRBJ2-7): DTGVSQNPRHKITKRGQNVTFRCDPISEHNRLYWYRQTLGQGPEFLTYFQNEAQLEKSRLLSDRFSAERPKGSFSTLEIQRTEQGDSAMYLCASSLDWGTLEQYFGPGTRLTVT.

V gene TRBV30 combines with J gene TRBJ2-2; 8 bases are shared with TRBD2. V trimming: 0 bases; J trimming: 2 bases; junction bases outside the gene matches: 5. Germline V gene lookup returns CDR1 GTSNPN and CDR2 SVGIG (reference sequence). The CDR3 has 16 amino acids. CDR3 protein: CAWSVRAGVNTGELFF. The CDR3 DNA reads as TGTGCCTGGAGTGTACGAGCGGGGGTTAACACCGGGGAGCTGTTTTTT. The full variable domain, its missing parts supplied by reference TRBV30 and TRBJ2-2, is SQTIHQWPATLVQPVGSPLSLECTVEGTSNPNLYWYRQAAGRGLQLLFYSVGIGQISSEVPQNLSASRPQDRQFILSSKKLLLSDSGFYLCAWSVRAGVNTGELFFGEGSRLTVL.

The chain employs TRBV3-1 (or the pseudogene TRBV3-2) and TRBJ1-1; D perhaps matches TRBD1 (5 bases). Germline-derived CDR1 and CDR2 are LGHDT and YNNKEL (reference sequence). With 3 bases removed from V and 1 base from J, the gap between germline ends came to 6 bases. The CDR3 sequence is 13 residues long. The DNA of the CDR3 is TGTGCCAGCAGCCAGCAGGGGAACACTGAAGCTTTCTTT. Its protein product is CASSQQGNTEAFF.

This chain connects TRBV6-5 to TRBJ2-2; TRBD1 agrees at 7 bases. This CDR3 has 14 amino acids. After removal of 7 bases from V and 7 bases from J, the junction contained 9 bases not matched to a gene. CDR1 MNHEY and CDR2 SVGAGI come from the germline V gene. CDR3 DNA sequence: TGTGCCAGCACCACCCGAGGGGGCGTCGGGGAGCTGTTTTTT. Translating gives CASTTRGGVGELFF.

The V call is TRBV11-3, the J call TRBJ2-1; D is unclear. The CDR3 consists of 15 residues. Trimming removed 4 bases at V and 3 bases at J, with 13 bases between. Looked up from germline, CDR1 is SGHNT and CDR2 is YENEEA. DNA of the CDR3: TGTGCCAGCAGCTCTTCCCAGGTTCTCTACAATGAGCAGTTCTTC. It yields the protein CASSSSQVLYNEQFF. Supplemented by reference TRBV11-3 and TRBJ2-1, the full variable domain reads EAGVVQSPRYKIIEKKQPVAFWCNPISGHNTLYWYLQNLGQGPELLIRYENEEAVDDSQLPKDRFSAERLKGVDSTLKIQPAELGDSAVYLCASSSSQVLYNEQFFGPGTRLTVL.

The V and J genes are TRBV7-8 and TRBJ2-7; no definite D call. Germline CDR1 reads SGHVS; CDR2 reads FQNEAQ. The CDR3 sequence is 14 residues long. Trimming took off 7 bases at V and 5 bases at J, with 18 bases between the two ends. CDR3 sequence (DNA): TGTGCCAGCATCGGGTGGGCCAAATCTGACGAGCAGTACTTC. Protein product: CASIGWAKSDEQYF.

J is TRBJ1-4 and V is TRBV18; D is uncertain. V was trimmed by 4 bases and J by 1 base, leaving 7 bases between them. CDR1 KGHSH and CDR2 LQKENI come from the germline V gene. The CDR3 is made up of 14 amino acids. Here the CDR3 DNA reads TGTGCCAGCTCACTCTCCCTAACTAATGAAAAACTGTTTTTT. Translated: CASSLSLTNEKLFF.

The chain carries TRBV30 and TRBJ2-7; 11 positions match TRBD2. This CDR3 is 17 amino acids long. From germline, CDR1 is GTSNPN and CDR2 SVGIG (reference sequence). With 1 base clipped from V and 4 bases from J, the junction kept 12 bases outside the gene matches. Here the CDR3 reads CAWSAQSLAGGKYEQYF. The CDR3 DNA reads TGTGCCTGGAGTGCCCAGTCGCTAGCGGGAGGCAAATACGAGCAGTACTTC.

This chain links TRBV2 with TRBJ2-7; tentatively, D is TRBD1 (6 bases). Trimming removed 7 bases from V and 2 bases from J, with 6 bases in between. The CDR3 consists of 11 residues. Germline lookup yields CDR1 SNHLY and CDR2 FYNNEI. The CDR3 sequence is CASTGAYEQYF. The CDR3 nucleotides are TGTGCCAGCACAGGGGCCTACGAGCAGTACTTC.

V gene TRBV28 combines with J gene TRBJ1-5; perhaps TRBD1 as D (6 bases). This CDR3 contains 17 residues. The V gene's germline CDR1 is MDHEN and CDR2 SYDVKM. Trimming removed 5 bases at V and 0 bases at J, with 17 bases between. DNA of the CDR3: TGTGCCAGCAGTCCTAGGGGGGGCCGGGGTAGCAATCAGCCCCAGCATTTT. Translation gives CASSPRGGRGSNQPQHF.

The chain uses TRBV19 and TRBJ1-5; 8 bases fit TRBD1. With 4 bases clipped from V and 7 bases from J, the junction kept 6 bases outside the gene matches. Looked up from germline, CDR1 is LNHDA and CDR2 is SQIVND (reference sequence). CDR3 length: 14 residues. The CDR3 nucleotides read TGTGCCAGTAGTACCGGACAGGGCCCCCAGCCCCAGCATTTT. This codes for CASSTGQGPQPQHF.